Sequencing of this TCR beta chain was carried out in a study of T cells and Merkel cell carcinoma outcomes. A note on this clone: Its antigen is not known.

Study-wide results and limits: Merkel cell carcinoma outcomes were reportedly predicted by repertoire and T-cell density.

The method was immunoSEQ multiplex PCR; TCRdb's version includes in-frame clones alone and lacks a portion of them. The top ten hold roughly 0.92% of the sample, which has about 12,000 clones, 95% seen once. The TCR comes from a human donor with Merkel cell carcinoma. The sequencing input was tumor tissue from Merkel cell carcinoma.

In nucleotides, the CDR3 is TGTGCCAGCAGTTCCCGCCGGGACGGGCAGTATTTT. Protein: CASSSRRDGQYF. This chain uses TRBV6-1 with TRBJ2-3; the D call may be TRBD1 or TRBD2 (5 bases each). V lost 5 bases and J 11 bases, leaving 14 bases between the germline ends. The length of the CDR3 is 12 residues. From germline, CDR1 is MNHNS and CDR2 SASEGT.